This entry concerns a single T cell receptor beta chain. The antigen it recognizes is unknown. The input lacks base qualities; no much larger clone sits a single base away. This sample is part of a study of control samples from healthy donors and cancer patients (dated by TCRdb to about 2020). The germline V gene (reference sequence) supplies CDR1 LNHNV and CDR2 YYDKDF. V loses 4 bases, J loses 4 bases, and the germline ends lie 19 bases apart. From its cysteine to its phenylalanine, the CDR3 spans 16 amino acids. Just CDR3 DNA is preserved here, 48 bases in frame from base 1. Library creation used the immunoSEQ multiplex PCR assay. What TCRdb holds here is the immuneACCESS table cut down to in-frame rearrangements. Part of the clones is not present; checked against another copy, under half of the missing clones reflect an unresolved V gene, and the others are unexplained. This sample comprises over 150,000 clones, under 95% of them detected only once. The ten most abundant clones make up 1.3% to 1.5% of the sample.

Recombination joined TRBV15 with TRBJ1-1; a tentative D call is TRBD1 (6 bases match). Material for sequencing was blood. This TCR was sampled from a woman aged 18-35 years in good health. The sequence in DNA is TGTGCCACCAGCACAGGACAGACGGGCATGGGCACTGAAGCTTTCTTT. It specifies CATSTGQTGMGTEAFF.